The clone carrying this T cell receptor beta chain occurred once. Patients with a history of autoimmune disease or on systemic immunosuppression were excluded. This record comes from a study of OX40 agonist ivuxolimab in advanced cancers. Study in general: The patients received agonistic anti-OX40 (CD134) antibody ivuxolimab. Patients enrolled in dose escalation were diagnosed with hepatocellular carcinoma, melanoma, renal cell or head and neck cancer. Partial responses were observed in three patients, of whom one had hepatocellular carcinoma and two had cutaneous melanoma.

Germline CDR1 is MDHEN and CDR2 is SYDVKM. This CDR3 has 12 residues. V lost 8 bases and J 3 bases, leaving 11 bases between the germline ends. Clones were sequenced by immunoSEQ multiplex PCR, and TCRdb holds only the in-frame ones, with some missing. Among 35,000 to 45,000 clones listed, 75% to 90% were seen once. The chain joins TRBV28 to TRBJ2-7; a weak D match, TRBD2 (5 bases). This material consisted of CD4+ or CD8+ T cells sorted from blood, taken in a trial of the OX40 agonist ivuxolimab. The sequence came from an adult with an advanced solid tumor such as melanoma, head and neck, liver or kidney cancer. The CDR3 protein is CASEGPVYEQYF. CDR3 bases: TGTGCCAGCGAGGGCCCTGTCTACGAGCAGTACTTC.